This entry lists 21 T cell receptor beta chains sequenced from one sample in a study of T cell clones after liver transplantation. Repertoires were generated with immunoSEQ multiplex PCR, while TCRdb's copy carries only in-frame clones and drops some. The data contain roughly 120,000 clones, 90% of them singletons. Sequenced here: CD4+ T cells from blood, sampled 12 months after liver transplant. All receptors come from a human patient who received a liver transplant. Some T cells may arise from the graft donor.

The J gene is TRBJ1-5, the V gene TRBV27; D is undetermined. There are 15 residues in the CDR3. Germline V gene lookup returns CDR1 MNHEY and CDR2 SMNVEV (reference sequence). Trimming took 7 bases from V and 0 from J, leaving 13 bases between them. Here the CDR3 reads CASTRAGNSNQPQHF. In DNA, the CDR3 is TGTGCCAGCACGAGGGCTGGCAATAGCAATCAGCCCCAGCATTTT.

This clone was counted once. The V and J genes are TRBV7-3 and TRBJ1-1; TRBD1 is a possible D gene (6 bases). Germline V CDR1 and CDR2: SGHTA, FQGTGA. The CDR3 length is 13 residues. Trimming took off 3 bases at V and 2 bases at J, with 7 bases between the two ends. CDR3 in amino acids: CASSLGANTEAFF. The CDR3 nucleotides read TGTGCCAGCAGCTTGGGGGCAAACACTGAAGCTTTCTTT.

The chain is built from TRBV2 and TRBJ2-7, with a tentative D call TRBD1 (5 bases). This CDR3 spans 12 amino acids. V shed 4 bases and J shed 6 bases, with 10 bases lying between them. Per the germline V gene, CDR1 is SNHLY and CDR2 is FYNNEI. CDR3 sequence: CASSVEGAEQYF. The CDR3 nucleotides are TGTGCCAGCAGTGTTGAAGGGGCCGAGCAGTACTTC.

The chain is built from TRBV4-1 and TRBJ2-7; the D gene is possibly TRBD2 (6 bases). Germline assignment: CDR1 MGHRA and CDR2 YSYEKL. Trimming took 0 bases from V and 4 from J, leaving 16 bases between them. The CDR3 length is 16 residues. The CDR3 coding sequence is TGCGCCAGCAGCCAAGAAAGGACGCGGGGAGGTTACGAGCAGTACTTC. It is translated as CASSQERTRGGYEQYF.

The chain joins TRBV5-4 to TRBJ1-1; the D gene is possibly TRBD1 (5 bases). Per germline, CDR1 SGHNT and CDR2 YYREEE (reference sequence). This CDR3 is 14 amino acids long. V was trimmed by 6 bases and J by 0 bases, leaving 12 bases between them. As DNA, the CDR3 is TGTGCCAGCACCCGGGGGGGATTGAACACTGAAGCTTTCTTT. As protein: CASTRGGLNTEAFF. Using reference TRBV5-4 and TRBJ1-1 for the parts outside the CDR3, the full variable domain is ETGVTQSPTHLIKTRGQQVTLRCSSQSGHNTVSWYQQALGQGPQFIFQYYREEENGRGNFPPRFSGLQFPNYSSELNVNALELDDSALYLCASTRGGLNTEAFFGQGTRLTVV.

The V and J genes are TRBV5-4 and TRBJ2-3; TRBD2 agrees at 11 bases. V was pared by 0 bases and J by 1 base, with 1 base of the junction left unmatched. Looked up from germline, CDR1 is SGHNT and CDR2 is YYREEE (reference sequence). The CDR3 runs 16 residues. CDR3 in DNA: TGTGCCAGCAGCTTGGGGACTAGCGGGCGCACAGATACGCAGTATTTT. This gives the protein CASSLGTSGRTDTQYF.

This chain uses TRBV6-5 with TRBJ2-7; 7 bases align to TRBD2. V shed 0 bases, J shed 9 bases, and the junction held 11 bases outside the gene matches. This CDR3 has 15 residues. Germline values: CDR1 MNHEY, CDR2 SVGAGI. The CDR3 nucleotides read TGTGCCAGCAGTTACTCGATGGGCCCTCCGGGGGGGCAGTACTTC. Translating it yields CASSYSMGPPGGQYF.

The chain is built from TRBV5-4 and TRBJ2-3; D ambiguous. The V and J ends lost 0 bases and 0 bases respectively, with 8 bases between them. The germline CDR1 and CDR2 sequences are SGHNT and YYREEE (reference sequence). The CDR3 consists of 15 residues. CDR3 sequence reads: CASSLEVASTDTQYF. The CDR3 DNA sequence: TGTGCCAGCAGCTTGGAGGTGGCTAGCACAGATACGCAGTATTTT.

DNA of the CDR3: TGTGCCAGCAGCCTCACGGTCACTAGCGCACATCCCGAGCAGTACTTC. This encodes CASSLTVTSAHPEQYF. V usage is TRBV21-1 and J usage is TRBJ2-7; the table's D call of TRBD2 was not tested on the DNA. TRBV21-1 is a pseudogene locus. This CDR3 has 16 amino acids.

This clone was detected a few times. The chain has TRBV2 and TRBJ2-1; D might be TRBD1 or TRBD2, each matching 5 bases. The ends were cut back, 4 bases at V and 4 bases at J, with 14 bases in the middle. CDR3 length: 15 residues. CDR1 is SNHLY and CDR2 is FYNNEI in the germline V gene. The CDR3 nucleotides are TGTGCCAGCAGTGTGAAGTCGGGACCATACAATGAGCAGTTCTTC. Its protein product is CASSVKSGPYNEQFF.

The chain uses TRBV9 and TRBJ1-1; 8 positions agree with TRBD1. J lost 4 bases, V lost 3 bases, and 8 bases had no gene match. Per the germline V gene, CDR1 is SGDLS and CDR2 is YYNGEE. The CDR3 has 15 amino acids. The CDR3, as DNA: TGTGCCAGCAGCGAACGACCCACAGGGGGCACTGAAGCTTTCTTT. Translating it yields CASSERPTGGTEAFF.

V gene TRBV6-1 combines with J gene TRBJ2-2, with TRBD1 identical over 7 bases. CDR1 MNHNS and CDR2 SASEGT come from the germline V gene. The CDR3 is 15 amino acids. Germline trimming cut 6 bases from V and 6 bases from J; bases unmatched to any gene: 10. This chain's CDR3 is CASREQGTRAGELFF. The CDR3 coding sequence is TGTGCCAGCAGGGAACAGGGGACCAGGGCCGGGGAGCTGTTTTTT.

J is TRBJ1-4 and V is TRBV6-5, with a tentative D call TRBD1 (5 bases). The CDR3 sequence is 15 residues long. Trimming pared 7 bases from V and 4 bases from J, leaving 16 bases between. Germline V gene sequence: CDR1 MNHEY, CDR2 SVGAGI. The CDR3 is CASNEGNGRNEKLFF. The CDR3 DNA is TGTGCCAGCAATGAGGGGAACGGACGTAATGAAAAACTGTTTTTT.

The rearrangement uses TRBV6-6 and TRBJ2-2; D not resolved. The V gene's germline CDR1 is MNHNY and CDR2 SVGAGI (reference sequence). The V and J ends lost 5 bases and 6 bases respectively, with 1 base between them. The length of the CDR3 is 10 residues. CDR3 in amino acids: CASSAGELFF. The CDR3 region has the DNA TGTGCCAGCAGTGCCGGGGAGCTGTTTTTT.

About this clone itself: The sample contains more than one DNA sequence encoding this CDR3. The rearrangement links TRBV4-1 to TRBJ2-5, with TRBD1 matching over 7 bases. The CDR3 runs 14 residues. Germline trimming cut 0 bases from V and 4 bases from J; bases unmatched to any gene: 2. From germline, CDR1 is MGHRA and CDR2 YSYEKL. The CDR3 region is CASSQDRGRETQYF. DNA of the CDR3: TGCGCCAGCAGCCAAGACAGGGGGAGAGAGACCCAGTACTTC.

The chain carries TRBV11-2 and TRBJ2-3; D is undetermined. This CDR3 region has 14 residues. CDR1 is SGHAT and CDR2 is FQNNGV in the germline V gene. V was trimmed by 2 bases and J by 4 bases, leaving 10 bases between them. Written as DNA, the CDR3 is TGTGCCAGCAGCTTACTTAAGGTAGCAGATACGCAGTATTTT. Its translation: CASSLLKVADTQYF. Variable domain in full (rest from reference TRBV11-2 and TRBJ2-3): EAGVAQSPRYKIIEKRQSVAFWCNPISGHATLYWYQQILGQGPKLLIQFQNNGVVDDSQLPKDRFSAERLKGVDSTLKIQPAKLEDSAVYLCASSLLKVADTQYFGPGTRLTVL.

This chain links TRBV7-3 with TRBJ2-6, with D possibly TRBD1 on 6 matching bases. CDR1 SGHTA and CDR2 FQGTGA come from the germline V gene. V gave up 5 bases and J gave up 0 bases, with 17 bases separating them. This CDR3 has 18 residues. The CDR3 sequence: CASSQKSGTHSGANVLTF. The CDR3 DNA reads TGTGCCAGCAGCCAAAAGTCTGGGACACACTCTGGGGCCAACGTCCTGACTTTC.

On this clone itself: Relative to the germline gene, one junction end is altered; a read error may explain this. The chain is built from TRBV29-1 and TRBJ1-3, with unresolved D. The CDR3 sequence is 12 residues long. Germline CDR1 SQVTM, CDR2 ANQGSEA. Written as DNA, the CDR3 is TGCAGCGCTACTACTCGGGGAAACACCATATGTTTT. Amino acids: CSATTRGNTICF.

The chain combines TRBV2 with TRBJ2-1; 9 bases fit TRBD1. V lost 7 bases and J lost 6; bases outside the gene matches: 10. The CDR3 is 15 residues long. Per germline, CDR1 SNHLY and CDR2 FYNNEI. The CDR3 sequence: CASTRDRAGFNEQFF. The CDR3 DNA follows: TGTGCCAGCACCCGGGACAGGGCAGGGTTCAATGAGCAGTTCTTC.

The V gene is TRBV4-2, the J gene TRBJ1-4; D not certain. Germline V gene sequence: CDR1 LGHNA, CDR2 YNFKEQ. Trimming stripped 0 bases from V and 4 bases from J, with 9 bases between. The CDR3 extends over 15 amino acids. The DNA of the CDR3 is TGTGCCAGCAGCCAAGACAGATTTAATAATGAAAAACTGTTTTTT. Its protein product is CASSQDRFNNEKLFF.

The chain is built from TRBV7-9 and TRBJ2-2; D remains unclear. CDR1 is SEHNR and CDR2 is FQNEAQ in the germline V gene (reference sequence). With 4 bases removed from V and 4 bases from J, the gap between germline ends came to 13 bases. The length of the CDR3 is 15 residues. CDR3 in DNA: TGTGCCAGCAGCTCCAATCTACAGCTCACCGGGGAGCTGTTTTTT. It yields the protein CASSSNLQLTGELFF.